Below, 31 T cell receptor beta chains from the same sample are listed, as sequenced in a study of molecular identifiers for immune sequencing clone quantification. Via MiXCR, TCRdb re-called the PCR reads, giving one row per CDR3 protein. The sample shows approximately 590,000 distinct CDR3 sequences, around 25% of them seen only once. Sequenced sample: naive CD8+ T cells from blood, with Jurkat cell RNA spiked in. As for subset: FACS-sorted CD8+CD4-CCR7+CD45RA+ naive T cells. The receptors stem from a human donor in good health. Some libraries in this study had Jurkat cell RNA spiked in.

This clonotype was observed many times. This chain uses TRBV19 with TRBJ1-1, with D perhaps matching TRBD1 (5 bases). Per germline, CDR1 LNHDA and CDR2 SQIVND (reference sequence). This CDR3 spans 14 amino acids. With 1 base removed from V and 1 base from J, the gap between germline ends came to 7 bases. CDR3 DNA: TGTGCCAGTAGTATAGGGGGACCGAACACTGAAGCTTTCTTT. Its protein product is CASSIGGPNTEAFF.

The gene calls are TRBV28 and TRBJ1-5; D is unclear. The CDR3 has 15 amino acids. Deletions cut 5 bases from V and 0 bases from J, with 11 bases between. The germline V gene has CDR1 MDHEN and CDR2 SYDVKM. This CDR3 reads CASSPPTVSNQPQHF. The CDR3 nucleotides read TGTGCCAGCAGTCCACCCACGGTTAGCAATCAGCCCCAGCATTTT. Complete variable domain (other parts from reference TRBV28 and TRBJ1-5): DVKVTQSSRYLVKRTGEKVFLECVQDMDHENMFWYRQDPGLGLRLIYFSYDVKMKEKGDIPEGYSVSREKKERFSLILESASTNQTSMYLCASSPPTVSNQPQHFGDGTRLSIL.

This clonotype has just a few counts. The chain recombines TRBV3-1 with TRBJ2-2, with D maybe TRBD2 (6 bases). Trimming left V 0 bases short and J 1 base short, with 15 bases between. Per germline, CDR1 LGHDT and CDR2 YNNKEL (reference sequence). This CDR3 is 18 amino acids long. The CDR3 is CASSQEYGGTMNTGELFF. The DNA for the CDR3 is TGTGCCAGCAGCCAAGAGTATGGAGGGACCATGAACACCGGGGAGCTGTTTTTT. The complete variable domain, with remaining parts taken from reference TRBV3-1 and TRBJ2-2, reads DTAVSQTPKYLVTQMGNDKSIKCEQNLGHDTMYWYKQDSKKFLKIMFSYNNKELIINETVPNRFSPKSPDKAHLNLHINSLELGDSAVYFCASSQEYGGTMNTGELFFGEGSRLTVL.

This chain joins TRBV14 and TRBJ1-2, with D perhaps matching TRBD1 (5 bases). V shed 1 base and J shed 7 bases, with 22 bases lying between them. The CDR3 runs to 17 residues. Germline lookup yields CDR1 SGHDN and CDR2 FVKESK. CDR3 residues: CASSQASSVREGRGYTF. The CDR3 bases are TGTGCCAGCAGCCAAGCGTCTTCCGTCAGGGAGGGTCGTGGCTACACCTTC.

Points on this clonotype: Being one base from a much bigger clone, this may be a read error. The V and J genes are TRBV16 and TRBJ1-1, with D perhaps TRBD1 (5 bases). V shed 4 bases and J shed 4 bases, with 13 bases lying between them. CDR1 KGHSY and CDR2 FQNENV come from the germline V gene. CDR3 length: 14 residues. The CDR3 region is CASSPYQGLTEAFF. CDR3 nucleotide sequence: TGTGCCAGCAGCCCCTACCAGGGCCTCACTGAAGCTTTCTTT.

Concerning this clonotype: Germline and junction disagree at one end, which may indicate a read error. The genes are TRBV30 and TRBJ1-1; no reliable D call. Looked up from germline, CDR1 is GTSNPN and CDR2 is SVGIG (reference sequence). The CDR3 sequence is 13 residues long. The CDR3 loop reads CTWRSGWGTEAFF. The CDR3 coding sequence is TGTACCTGGAGGTCGGGGTGGGGCACTGAAGCTTTCTTT.

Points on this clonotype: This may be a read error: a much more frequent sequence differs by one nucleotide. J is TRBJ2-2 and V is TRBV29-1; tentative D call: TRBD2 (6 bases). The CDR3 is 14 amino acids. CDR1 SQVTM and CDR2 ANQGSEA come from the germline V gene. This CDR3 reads CSVMTDTNTGGLFF. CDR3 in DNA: TGCAGCGTTATGACAGATACGAACACCGGGGGGCTGTTTTTT.

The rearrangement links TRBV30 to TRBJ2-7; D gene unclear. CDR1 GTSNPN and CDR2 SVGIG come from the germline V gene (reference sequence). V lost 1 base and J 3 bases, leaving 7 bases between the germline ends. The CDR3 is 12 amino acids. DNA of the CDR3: TGTGCCTGGAGTGACAGTTACTACGAGCAGTACTTC. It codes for CAWSDSYYEQYF.

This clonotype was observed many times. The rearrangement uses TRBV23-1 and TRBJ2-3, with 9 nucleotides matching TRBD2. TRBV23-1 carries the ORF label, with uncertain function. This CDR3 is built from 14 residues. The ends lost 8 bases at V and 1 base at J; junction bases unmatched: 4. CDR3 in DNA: TGCGCCAGCCGTCCTAGCGGGGGCACAGATACGCAGTATTTT. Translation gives CASRPSGGTDTQYF.

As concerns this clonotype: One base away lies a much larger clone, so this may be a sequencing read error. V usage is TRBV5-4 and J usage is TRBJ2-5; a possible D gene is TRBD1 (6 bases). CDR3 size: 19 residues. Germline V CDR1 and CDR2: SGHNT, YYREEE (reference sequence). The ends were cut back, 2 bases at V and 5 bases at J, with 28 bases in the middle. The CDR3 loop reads CASSFSLGARGGRAETQYF. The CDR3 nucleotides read TGTGCCAGCAGCTTTTCACTTGGAGCGAGAGGGGGTAGGGCGGAGACCCAGTACTTC.

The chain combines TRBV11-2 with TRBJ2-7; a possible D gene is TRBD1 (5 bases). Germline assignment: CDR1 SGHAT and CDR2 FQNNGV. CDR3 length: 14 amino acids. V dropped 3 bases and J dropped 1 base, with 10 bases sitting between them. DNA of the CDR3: TGTGCCAGCAGCTTCCCGGACAAATCCTACGAGCAGTACTTC. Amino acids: CASSFPDKSYEQYF.

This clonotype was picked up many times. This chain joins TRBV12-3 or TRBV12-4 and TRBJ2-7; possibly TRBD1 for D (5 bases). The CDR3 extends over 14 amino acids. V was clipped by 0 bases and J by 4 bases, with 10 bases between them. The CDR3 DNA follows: TGTGCCAGCAGTTTAGCGCTCCAGGGTTACGAGCAGTACTTC. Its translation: CASSLALQGYEQYF.

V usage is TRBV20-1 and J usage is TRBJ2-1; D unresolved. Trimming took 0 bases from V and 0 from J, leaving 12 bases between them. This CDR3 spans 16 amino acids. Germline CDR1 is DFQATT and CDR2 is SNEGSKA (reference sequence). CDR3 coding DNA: TGCAGTGCTAGAGACCAGGACGGTAGCTCCTACAATGAGCAGTTCTTC. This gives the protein CSARDQDGSSYNEQFF.

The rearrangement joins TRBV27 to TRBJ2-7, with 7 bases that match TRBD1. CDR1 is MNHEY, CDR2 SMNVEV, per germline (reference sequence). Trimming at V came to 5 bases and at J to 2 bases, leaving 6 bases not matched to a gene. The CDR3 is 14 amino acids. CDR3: CASSTWDRAYEQYF. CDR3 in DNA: TGTGCCAGCAGTACTTGGGACAGAGCCTACGAGCAGTACTTC.

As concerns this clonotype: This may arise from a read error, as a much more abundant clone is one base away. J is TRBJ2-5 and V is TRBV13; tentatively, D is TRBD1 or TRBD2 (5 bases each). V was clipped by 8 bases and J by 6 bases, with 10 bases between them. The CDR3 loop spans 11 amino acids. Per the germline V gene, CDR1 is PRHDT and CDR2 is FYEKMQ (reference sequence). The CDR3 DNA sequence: TGTGCCAGCCAGGGAGCGAAGACCCAGTACTTC. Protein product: CASQGAKTQYF.

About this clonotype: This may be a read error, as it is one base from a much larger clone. CDR3 bases: TGTGCCATCAGTATAGGAGCGGTACGCGCAGATACGCAGTATTTT. Protein: CAISIGAVRADTQYF. The gene calls are TRBV10-3 and TRBJ2-3; weak D call: TRBD2 (5 bases). This CDR3 has 15 residues. V lost 5 bases and J 4 bases, leaving 16 bases between the germline ends. Germline lookup yields CDR1 ENHRY and CDR2 SYGVKD.

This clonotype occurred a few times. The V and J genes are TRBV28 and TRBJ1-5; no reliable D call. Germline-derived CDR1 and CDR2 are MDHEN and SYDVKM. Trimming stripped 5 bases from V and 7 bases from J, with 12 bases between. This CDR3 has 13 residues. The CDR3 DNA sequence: TGTGCCAGCAGTGGGAGAGGAGCGCAGCCCCAGCATTTT. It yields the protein CASSGRGAQPQHF.

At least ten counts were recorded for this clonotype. The CDR3 nucleotides read TGTGCCAGCAGTTACGGGGCCCCCGGGACAGCAATCTACGAGCAGTACGTC. Amino acid sequence: CASSYGAPGTAIYEQYV. The chain joins TRBV6-5 to TRBJ2-7; 7 nucleotides agree with TRBD1. Germline trimming cut 2 bases from V and 3 bases from J; bases unmatched to any gene: 13. Germline V gives CDR1 MNHEY, CDR2 SVGAGI. CDR3 length: 17 amino acids.

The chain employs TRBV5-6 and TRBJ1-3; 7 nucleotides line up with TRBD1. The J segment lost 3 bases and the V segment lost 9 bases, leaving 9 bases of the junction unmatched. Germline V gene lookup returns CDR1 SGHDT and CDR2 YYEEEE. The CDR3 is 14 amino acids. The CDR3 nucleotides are TGTGCCACCCAGGAGGGGGCTTTTGGAAACACCATATATTTT. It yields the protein CATQEGAFGNTIYF.

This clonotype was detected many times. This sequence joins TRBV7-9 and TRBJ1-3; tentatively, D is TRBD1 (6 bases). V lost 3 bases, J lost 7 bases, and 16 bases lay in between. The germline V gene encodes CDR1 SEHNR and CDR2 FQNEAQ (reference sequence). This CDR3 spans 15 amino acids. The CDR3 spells CASSFAQGQKNTIYF. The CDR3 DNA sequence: TGTGCCAGCAGCTTCGCACAGGGACAAAAGAACACCATATATTTT.

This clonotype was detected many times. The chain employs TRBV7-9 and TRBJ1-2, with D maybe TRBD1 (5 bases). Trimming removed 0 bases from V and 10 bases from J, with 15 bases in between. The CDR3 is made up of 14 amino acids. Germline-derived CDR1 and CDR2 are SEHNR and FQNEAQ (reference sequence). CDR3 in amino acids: CASSLARQGVFYTF. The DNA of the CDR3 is TGTGCCAGCAGCTTAGCGAGGCAGGGAGTTTTCTACACCTTC.

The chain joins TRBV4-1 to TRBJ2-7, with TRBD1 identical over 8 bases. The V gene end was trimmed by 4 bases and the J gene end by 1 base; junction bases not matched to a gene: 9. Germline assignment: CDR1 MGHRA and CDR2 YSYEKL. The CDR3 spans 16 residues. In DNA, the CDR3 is TGCGCCAGCAGCCTCACGACAGGGGCCATTTCCTACGAGCAGTACTTC. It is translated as CASSLTTGAISYEQYF.

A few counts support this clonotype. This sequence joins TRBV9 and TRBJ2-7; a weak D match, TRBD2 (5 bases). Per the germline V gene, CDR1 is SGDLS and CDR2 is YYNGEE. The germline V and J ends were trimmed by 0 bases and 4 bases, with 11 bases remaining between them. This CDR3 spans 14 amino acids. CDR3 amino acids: CASSVGTGIYEQYF. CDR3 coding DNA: TGTGCCAGCAGCGTAGGAACGGGGATATACGAGCAGTACTTC.

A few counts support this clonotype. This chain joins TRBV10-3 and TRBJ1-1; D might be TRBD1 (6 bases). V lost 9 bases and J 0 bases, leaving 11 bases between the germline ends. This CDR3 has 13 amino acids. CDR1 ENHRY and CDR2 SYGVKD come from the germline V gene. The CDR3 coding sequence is TGTGCCATAAGGGACACATTGAACACTGAAGCTTTCTTT. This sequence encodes CAIRDTLNTEAFF.

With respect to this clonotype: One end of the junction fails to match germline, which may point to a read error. CDR3 in amino acids: CASSFSGLAGAEKDTDTQCF. The CDR3 DNA reads TGTGCCAGCAGTTTCTCGGGACTAGCGGGAGCCGAAAAGGACACAGATACGCAGTGTTTT. V is TRBV28 and J is TRBJ2-3, with 14 positions matching TRBD2. The CDR3 spans 20 residues. CDR1 and CDR2 from the germline V gene are MDHEN and SYDVKM.

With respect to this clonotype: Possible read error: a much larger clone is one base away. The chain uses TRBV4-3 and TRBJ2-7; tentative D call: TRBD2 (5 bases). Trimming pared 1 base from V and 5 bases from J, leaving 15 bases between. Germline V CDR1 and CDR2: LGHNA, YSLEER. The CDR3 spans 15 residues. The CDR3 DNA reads TGCGCCAGCAGCCAAGCGAGAACTAGTTCCCACGAGCAGTACTTC. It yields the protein CASSQARTSSHEQYF.

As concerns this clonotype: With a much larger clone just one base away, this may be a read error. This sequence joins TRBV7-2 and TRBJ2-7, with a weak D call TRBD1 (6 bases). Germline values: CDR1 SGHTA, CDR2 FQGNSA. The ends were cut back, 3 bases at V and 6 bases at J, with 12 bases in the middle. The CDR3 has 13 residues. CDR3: CASSFAVRGEQYF. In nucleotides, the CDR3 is TGTGCCAGCAGCTTTGCGGTCAGGGGCGAGCAGTACTTC.

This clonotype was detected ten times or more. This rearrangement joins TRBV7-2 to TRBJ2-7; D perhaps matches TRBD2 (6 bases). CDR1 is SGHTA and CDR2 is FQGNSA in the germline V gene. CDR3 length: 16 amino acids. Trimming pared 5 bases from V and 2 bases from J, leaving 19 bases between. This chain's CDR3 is CASSVRRRGNTYEQYF. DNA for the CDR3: TGTGCCAGCAGCGTAAGGAGGAGGGGAAATACCTACGAGCAGTACTTC.

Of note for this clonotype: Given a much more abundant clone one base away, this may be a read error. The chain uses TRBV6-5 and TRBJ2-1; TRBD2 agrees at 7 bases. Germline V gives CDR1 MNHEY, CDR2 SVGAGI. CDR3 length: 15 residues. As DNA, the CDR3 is TGTGCCAGCGGTCACCCACCCGGGGGGTTGTACGAGCCGTTCTTC. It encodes CASGHPPGGLYEPFF.

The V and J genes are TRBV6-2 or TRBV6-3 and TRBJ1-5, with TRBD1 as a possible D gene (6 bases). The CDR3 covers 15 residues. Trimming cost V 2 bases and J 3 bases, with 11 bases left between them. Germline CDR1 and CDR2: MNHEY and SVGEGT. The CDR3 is CASSYNGQFNQPQHF. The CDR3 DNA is TGTGCCAGCAGTTACAATGGACAGTTCAATCAGCCCCAGCATTTT.

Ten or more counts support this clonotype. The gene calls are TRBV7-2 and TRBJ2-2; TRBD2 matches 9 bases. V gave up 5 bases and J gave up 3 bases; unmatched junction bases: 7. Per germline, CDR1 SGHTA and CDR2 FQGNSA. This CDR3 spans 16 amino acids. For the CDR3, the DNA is TGTGCCAGCAGCCTCGGACTAGCGATGGACACCGGGGAGCTGTTTTTT. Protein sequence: CASSLGLAMDTGELFF.